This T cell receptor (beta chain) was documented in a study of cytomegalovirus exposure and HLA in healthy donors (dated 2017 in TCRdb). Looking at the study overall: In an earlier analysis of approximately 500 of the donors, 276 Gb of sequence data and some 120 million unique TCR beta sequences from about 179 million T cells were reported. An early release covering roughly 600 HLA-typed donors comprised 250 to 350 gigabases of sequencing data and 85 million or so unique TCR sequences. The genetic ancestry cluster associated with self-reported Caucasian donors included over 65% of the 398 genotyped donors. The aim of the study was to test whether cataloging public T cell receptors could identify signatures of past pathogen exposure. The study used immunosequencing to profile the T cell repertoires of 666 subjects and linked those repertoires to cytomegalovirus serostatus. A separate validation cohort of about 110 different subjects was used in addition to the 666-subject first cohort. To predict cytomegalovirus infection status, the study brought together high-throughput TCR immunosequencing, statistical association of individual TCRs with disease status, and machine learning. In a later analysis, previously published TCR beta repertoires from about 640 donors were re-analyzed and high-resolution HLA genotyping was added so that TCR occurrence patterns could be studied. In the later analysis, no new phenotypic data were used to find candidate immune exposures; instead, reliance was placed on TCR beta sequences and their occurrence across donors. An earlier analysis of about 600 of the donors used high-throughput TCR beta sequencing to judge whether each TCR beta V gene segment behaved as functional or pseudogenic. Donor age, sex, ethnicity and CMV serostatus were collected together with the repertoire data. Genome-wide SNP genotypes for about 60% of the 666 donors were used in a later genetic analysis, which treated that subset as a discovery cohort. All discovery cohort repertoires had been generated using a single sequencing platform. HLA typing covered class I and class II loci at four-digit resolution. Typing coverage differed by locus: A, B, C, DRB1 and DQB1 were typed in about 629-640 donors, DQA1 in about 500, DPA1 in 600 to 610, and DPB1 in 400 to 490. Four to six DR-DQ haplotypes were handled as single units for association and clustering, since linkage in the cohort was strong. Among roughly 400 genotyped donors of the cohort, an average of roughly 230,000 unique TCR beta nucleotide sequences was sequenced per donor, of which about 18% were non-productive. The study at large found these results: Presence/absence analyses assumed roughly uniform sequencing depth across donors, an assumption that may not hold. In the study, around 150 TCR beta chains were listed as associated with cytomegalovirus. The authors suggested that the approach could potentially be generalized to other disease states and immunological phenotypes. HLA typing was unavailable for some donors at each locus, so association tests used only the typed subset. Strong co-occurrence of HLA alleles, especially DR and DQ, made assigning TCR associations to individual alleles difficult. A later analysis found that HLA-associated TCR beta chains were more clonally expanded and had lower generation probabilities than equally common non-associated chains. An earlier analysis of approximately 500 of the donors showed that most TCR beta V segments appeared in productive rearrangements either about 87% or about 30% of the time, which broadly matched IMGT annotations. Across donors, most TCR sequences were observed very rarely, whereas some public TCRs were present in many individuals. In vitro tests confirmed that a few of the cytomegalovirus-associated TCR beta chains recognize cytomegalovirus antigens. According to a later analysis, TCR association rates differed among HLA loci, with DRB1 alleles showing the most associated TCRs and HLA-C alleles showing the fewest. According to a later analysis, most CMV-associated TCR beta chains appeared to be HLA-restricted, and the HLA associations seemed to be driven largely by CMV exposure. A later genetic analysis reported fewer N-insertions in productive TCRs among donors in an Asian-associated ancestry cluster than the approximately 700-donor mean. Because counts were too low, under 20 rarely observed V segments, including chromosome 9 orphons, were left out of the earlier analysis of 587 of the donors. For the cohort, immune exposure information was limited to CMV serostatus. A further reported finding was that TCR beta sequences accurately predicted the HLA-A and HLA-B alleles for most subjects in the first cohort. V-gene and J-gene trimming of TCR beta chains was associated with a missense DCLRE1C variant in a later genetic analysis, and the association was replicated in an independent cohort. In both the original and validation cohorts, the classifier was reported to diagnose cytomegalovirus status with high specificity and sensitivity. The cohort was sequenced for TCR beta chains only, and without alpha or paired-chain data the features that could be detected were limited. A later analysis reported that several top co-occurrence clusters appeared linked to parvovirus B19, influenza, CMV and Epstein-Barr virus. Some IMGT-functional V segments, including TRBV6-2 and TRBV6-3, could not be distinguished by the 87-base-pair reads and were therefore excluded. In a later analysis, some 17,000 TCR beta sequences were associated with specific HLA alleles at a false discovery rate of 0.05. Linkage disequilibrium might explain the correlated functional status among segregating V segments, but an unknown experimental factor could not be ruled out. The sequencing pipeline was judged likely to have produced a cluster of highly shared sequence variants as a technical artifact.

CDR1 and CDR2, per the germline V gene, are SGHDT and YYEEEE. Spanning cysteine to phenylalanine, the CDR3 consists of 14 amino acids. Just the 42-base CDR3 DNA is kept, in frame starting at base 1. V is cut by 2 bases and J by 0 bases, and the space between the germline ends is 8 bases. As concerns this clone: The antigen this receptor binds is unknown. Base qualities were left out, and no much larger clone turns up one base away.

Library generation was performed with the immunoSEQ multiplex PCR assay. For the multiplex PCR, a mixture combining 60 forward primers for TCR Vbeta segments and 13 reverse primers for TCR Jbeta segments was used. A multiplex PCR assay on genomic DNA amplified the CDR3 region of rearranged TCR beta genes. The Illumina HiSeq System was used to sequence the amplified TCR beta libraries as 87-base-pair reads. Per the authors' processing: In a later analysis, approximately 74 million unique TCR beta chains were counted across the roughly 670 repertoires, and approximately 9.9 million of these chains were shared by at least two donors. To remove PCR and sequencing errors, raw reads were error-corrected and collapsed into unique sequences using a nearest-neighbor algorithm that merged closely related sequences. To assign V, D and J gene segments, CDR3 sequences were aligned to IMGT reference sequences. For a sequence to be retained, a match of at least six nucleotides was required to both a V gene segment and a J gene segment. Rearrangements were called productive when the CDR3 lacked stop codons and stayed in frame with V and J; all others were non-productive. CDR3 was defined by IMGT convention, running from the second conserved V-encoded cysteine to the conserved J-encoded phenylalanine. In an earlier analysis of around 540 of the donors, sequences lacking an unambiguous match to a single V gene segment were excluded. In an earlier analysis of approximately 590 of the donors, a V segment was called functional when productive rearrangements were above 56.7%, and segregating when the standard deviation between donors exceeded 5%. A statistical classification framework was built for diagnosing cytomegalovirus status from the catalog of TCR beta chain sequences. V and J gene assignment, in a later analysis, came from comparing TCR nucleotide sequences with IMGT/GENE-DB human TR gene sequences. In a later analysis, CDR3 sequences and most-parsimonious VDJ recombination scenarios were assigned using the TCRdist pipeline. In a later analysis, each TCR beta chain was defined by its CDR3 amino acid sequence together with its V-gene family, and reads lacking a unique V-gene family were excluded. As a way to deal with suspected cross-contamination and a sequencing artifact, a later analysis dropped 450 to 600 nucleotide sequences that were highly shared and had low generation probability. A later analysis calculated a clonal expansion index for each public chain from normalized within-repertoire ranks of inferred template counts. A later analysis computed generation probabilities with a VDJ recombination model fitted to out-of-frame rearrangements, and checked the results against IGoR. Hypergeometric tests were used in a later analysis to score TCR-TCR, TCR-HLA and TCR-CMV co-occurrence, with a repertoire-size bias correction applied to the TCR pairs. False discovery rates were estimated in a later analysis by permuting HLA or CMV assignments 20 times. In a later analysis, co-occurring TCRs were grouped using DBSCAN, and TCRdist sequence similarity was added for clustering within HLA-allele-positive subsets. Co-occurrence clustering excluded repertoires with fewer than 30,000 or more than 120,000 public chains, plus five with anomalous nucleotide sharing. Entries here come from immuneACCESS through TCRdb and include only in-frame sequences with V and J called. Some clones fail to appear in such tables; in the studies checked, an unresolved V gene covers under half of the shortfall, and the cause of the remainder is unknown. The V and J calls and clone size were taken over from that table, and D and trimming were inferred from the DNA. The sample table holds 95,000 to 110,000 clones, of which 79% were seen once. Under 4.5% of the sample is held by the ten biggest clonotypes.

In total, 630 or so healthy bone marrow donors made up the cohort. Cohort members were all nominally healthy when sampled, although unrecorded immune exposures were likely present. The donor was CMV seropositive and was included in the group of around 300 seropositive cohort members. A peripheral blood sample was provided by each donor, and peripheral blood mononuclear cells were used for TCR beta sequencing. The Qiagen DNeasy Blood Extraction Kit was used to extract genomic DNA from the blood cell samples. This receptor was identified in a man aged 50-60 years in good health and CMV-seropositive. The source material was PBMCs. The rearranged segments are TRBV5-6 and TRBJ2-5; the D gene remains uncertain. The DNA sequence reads TGTGCCAGCAGCTTTGGCAGAAACCAAGAGACCCAGTACTTC. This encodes CASSFGRNQETQYF.